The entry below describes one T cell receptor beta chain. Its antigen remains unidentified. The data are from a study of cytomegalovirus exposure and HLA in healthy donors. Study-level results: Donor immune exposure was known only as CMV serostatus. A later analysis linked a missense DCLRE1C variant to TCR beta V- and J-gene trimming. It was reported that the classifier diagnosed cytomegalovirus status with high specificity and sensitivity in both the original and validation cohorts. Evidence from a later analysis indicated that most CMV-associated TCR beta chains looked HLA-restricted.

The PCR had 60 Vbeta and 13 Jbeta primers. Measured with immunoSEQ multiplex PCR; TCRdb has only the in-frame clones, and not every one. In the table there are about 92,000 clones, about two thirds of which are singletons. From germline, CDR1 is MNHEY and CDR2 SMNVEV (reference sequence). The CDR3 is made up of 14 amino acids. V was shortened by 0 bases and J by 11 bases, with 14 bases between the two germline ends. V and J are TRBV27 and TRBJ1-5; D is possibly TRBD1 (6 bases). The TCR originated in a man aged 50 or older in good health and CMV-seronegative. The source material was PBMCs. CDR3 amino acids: CASSLSKGVGSQHF. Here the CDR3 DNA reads TGTGCCAGCAGTTTATCCAAGGGGGTCGGATCCCAGCATTTT.